Listed below are T cell receptor beta chains from one sample, sequenced in a study of CD8 T cells in ankylosing spondylitis. TCRdb re-derived calls from the 5' RACE reads in MiXCR, one entry per CDR3 protein. The table lists a few hundred thousand distinct CDR3 sequences, approximately 12% of them singletons. Sequenced material: blood, either unsorted or a sorted T cell fraction (not recorded which). The receptors derive from a male donor with ankylosing spondylitis or in good health (not recorded which). The CDR3 runs from the conserved cysteine through the conserved F or W. The D gene is left open where the match is weak. Not every row has a clone size; where given, it reads once, few, many or a size class.

d_gene: NA; j_gene: TRBJ2-3; v_gene: TRBV12-3/TRBV12-4; abundance: many; CDR3aa: CASSFSTGSSTDTQYF
d_gene: NA; j_gene: TRBJ2-3; v_gene: TRBV5-1; abundance: few; CDR3aa: CASSSGLHLDTQYF
d_gene: NA; j_gene: TRBJ1-4; v_gene: TRBV28; abundance: few; CDR3aa: CASSLQGGEKLFF
d_gene: NA; j_gene: TRBJ2-1; v_gene: TRBV12-3/TRBV12-4; abundance: NA; CDR3aa: CASSFRDEQFF
d_gene: TRBD1; j_gene: TRBJ2-2; v_gene: TRBV20-1; abundance: many; CDR3aa: CSAPDREGGYTGELFF
d_gene: NA; j_gene: TRBJ1-2; v_gene: TRBV3-1; abundance: few; CDR3aa: CASSQDWGAYGYTF
d_gene: NA; j_gene: TRBJ2-1; v_gene: TRBV5-1; abundance: many; CDR3aa: CASSGGQRQDEQFF
d_gene: NA; j_gene: TRBJ1-3; v_gene: TRBV10-2; abundance: NA; CDR3aa: CASSDTGLYSGNTIYF
d_gene: NA; j_gene: TRBJ1-5; v_gene: TRBV5-1; abundance: many; CDR3aa: CASSLSGGEQPQHF
d_gene: NA; j_gene: TRBJ2-7; v_gene: TRBV27; abundance: NA; CDR3aa: CASRLRAGSYEQYF
d_gene: NA; j_gene: TRBJ2-3; v_gene: TRBV6-4; abundance: NA; CDR3aa: CASSMTRSTDTQYF
d_gene: NA; j_gene: TRBJ2-3; v_gene: TRBV20-1; abundance: many; CDR3aa: CSARDRASGTDTQYF
d_gene: NA; j_gene: TRBJ2-3; v_gene: TRBV12-3/TRBV12-4; abundance: many; CDR3aa: CASNDDRSLTDTQYF
d_gene: TRBD2; j_gene: TRBJ2-7; v_gene: TRBV28; abundance: many; CDR3aa: CASSLLLAGEYEQYF
d_gene: TRBD1; j_gene: TRBJ1-2; v_gene: TRBV29-1; abundance: many; CDR3aa: CSVARDSTYGYTF
d_gene: TRBD2; j_gene: TRBJ2-7; v_gene: TRBV11-1; abundance: NA; CDR3aa: CASSAGSLTSGSSYEQYF
d_gene: NA; j_gene: TRBJ2-7; v_gene: TRBV29-1; abundance: NA; CDR3aa: CSVDRDNSYEQYF
d_gene: NA; j_gene: TRBJ2-7; v_gene: TRBV3-1; abundance: few; CDR3aa: CASAFKDEQYF
d_gene: NA; j_gene: TRBJ2-7; v_gene: TRBV28; abundance: many; CDR3aa: CASSLSPLEQYF
d_gene: NA; j_gene: TRBJ2-1; v_gene: TRBV21-1; abundance: NA; CDR3aa: CASSKGTRVSYNEQFF
d_gene: TRBD2; j_gene: TRBJ2-3; v_gene: TRBV7-9; abundance: many; CDR3aa: CASRVLVAGPGGDTQYF
d_gene: NA; j_gene: TRBJ2-3; v_gene: TRBV7-3; abundance: NA; CDR3aa: CASSFGWQITDTQYF
d_gene: NA; j_gene: TRBJ2-7; v_gene: TRBV18; abundance: once; CDR3aa: CASSLSGTGTHEQYF
d_gene: TRBD2; j_gene: TRBJ2-2; v_gene: TRBV7-3; abundance: many; CDR3aa: CASGLAGGSNTGELFF
d_gene: NA; j_gene: TRBJ2-2; v_gene: TRBV4-1; abundance: few; CDR3aa: CASSPRAGELFF
d_gene: NA; j_gene: TRBJ2-1; v_gene: TRBV12-3/TRBV12-4; abundance: many; CDR3aa: CASKFSGDSYNEQFF
d_gene: NA; j_gene: TRBJ2-2; v_gene: TRBV19; abundance: few; CDR3aa: CASRWAGELFF
d_gene: NA; j_gene: TRBJ2-7; v_gene: TRBV15; abundance: few; CDR3aa: CATAAESSYEQYF
d_gene: TRBD2; j_gene: TRBJ2-1; v_gene: TRBV12-3/TRBV12-4; abundance: NA; CDR3aa: CASSLTSAYNEQFF
d_gene: TRBD1; j_gene: TRBJ1-4; v_gene: TRBV2; abundance: NA; CDR3aa: CASSPGTGVEKLFF
d_gene: NA; j_gene: TRBJ2-3; v_gene: TRBV20-1; abundance: few; CDR3aa: CSARYRVGDTQYF
d_gene: TRBD2; j_gene: TRBJ2-3; v_gene: TRBV6-2/TRBV6-3; abundance: NA; CDR3aa: CASSLDQKGGTSGGPNTDTQYF
d_gene: TRBD2; j_gene: TRBJ2-7; v_gene: TRBV5-1; abundance: many; CDR3aa: CASSLERGDWYEQYF
d_gene: TRBD1; j_gene: TRBJ1-2; v_gene: TRBV5-1; abundance: NA; CDR3aa: CASSGTGTGLSPQYGYTF
d_gene: NA; j_gene: TRBJ1-3; v_gene: TRBV11-2; abundance: NA; CDR3aa: CASSSNSISGNTIYF
d_gene: NA; j_gene: TRBJ1-4; v_gene: TRBV18; abundance: NA; CDR3aa: CASSLTSHELFF
d_gene: NA; j_gene: TRBJ1-3; v_gene: TRBV25-1; abundance: many; CDR3aa: CASSELGSPDSSGNTIYF
d_gene: NA; j_gene: TRBJ1-1; v_gene: TRBV5-5; abundance: NA; CDR3aa: CASSFSEWGVPNTEAFF
d_gene: NA; j_gene: TRBJ1-3; v_gene: TRBV5-8; abundance: many; CDR3aa: CASSLGVGSGNTIYF
d_gene: NA; j_gene: TRBJ1-1; v_gene: TRBV5-1; abundance: many; CDR3aa: CASRLGGANTEAFF
d_gene: NA; j_gene: TRBJ2-3; v_gene: TRBV12-3/TRBV12-4; abundance: many; CDR3aa: CASRSQGSDTQYF
d_gene: NA; j_gene: TRBJ1-2; v_gene: TRBV7-2; abundance: many; CDR3aa: CASSLASQASYGYTF